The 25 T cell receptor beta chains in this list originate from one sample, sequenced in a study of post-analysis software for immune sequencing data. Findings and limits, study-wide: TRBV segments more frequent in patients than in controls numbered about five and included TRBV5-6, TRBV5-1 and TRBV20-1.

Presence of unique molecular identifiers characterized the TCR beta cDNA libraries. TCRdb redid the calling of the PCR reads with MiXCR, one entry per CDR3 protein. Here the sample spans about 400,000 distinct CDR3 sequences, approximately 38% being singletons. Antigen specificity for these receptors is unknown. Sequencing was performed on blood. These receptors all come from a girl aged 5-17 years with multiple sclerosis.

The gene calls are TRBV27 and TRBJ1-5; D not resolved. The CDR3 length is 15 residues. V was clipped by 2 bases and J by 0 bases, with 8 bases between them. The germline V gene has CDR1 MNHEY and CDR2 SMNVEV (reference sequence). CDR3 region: CASSLGQFSNQPQHF. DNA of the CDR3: TGTGCCAGCAGTTTAGGGCAGTTTAGCAATCAGCCCCAGCATTTT.

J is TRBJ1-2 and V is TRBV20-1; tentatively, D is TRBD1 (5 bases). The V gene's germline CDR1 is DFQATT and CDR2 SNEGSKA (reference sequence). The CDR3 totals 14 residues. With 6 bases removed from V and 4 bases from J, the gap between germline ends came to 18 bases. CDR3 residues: CSASRGVTFYGYTF. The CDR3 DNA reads TGCAGTGCCTCCAGAGGGGTAACATTCTATGGCTACACCTTC.

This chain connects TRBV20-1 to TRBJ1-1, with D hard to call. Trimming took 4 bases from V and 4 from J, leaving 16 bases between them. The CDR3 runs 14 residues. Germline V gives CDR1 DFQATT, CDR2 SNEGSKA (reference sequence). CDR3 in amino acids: CSATFPGMGTEAFF. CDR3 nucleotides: TGCAGTGCTACATTCCCGGGGATGGGCACTGAAGCTTTCTTT.

CDR3 nucleotides: TGTGCCAGCAGCCAAGGGCAGGGGTATGGACGAGAGACCCAGTACTTC. It codes for CASSQGQGYGRETQYF. The chain has TRBV4-2 and TRBJ2-5; tentative D call: TRBD1 (6 bases). This CDR3 region has 16 residues. Trimming cost V 1 base and J 4 bases, with 16 bases left between them. CDR1 LGHNA and CDR2 YNFKEQ come from the germline V gene.

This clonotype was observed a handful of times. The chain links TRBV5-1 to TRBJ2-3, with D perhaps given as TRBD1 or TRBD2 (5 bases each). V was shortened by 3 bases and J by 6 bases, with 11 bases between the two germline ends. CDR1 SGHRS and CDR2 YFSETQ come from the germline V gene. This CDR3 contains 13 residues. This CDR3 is CASSSGPPDTQYF. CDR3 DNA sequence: TGCGCCAGCAGCTCGGGACCGCCCGATACGCAGTATTTT.

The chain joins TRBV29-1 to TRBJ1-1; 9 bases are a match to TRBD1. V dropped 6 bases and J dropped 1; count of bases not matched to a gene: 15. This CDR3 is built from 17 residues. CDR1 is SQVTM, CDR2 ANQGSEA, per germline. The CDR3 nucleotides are TGCAGCGTACAGGGGGCGAGGGCCGTTGCCCAGAACACTGAAGCTTTCTTT. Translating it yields CSVQGARAVAQNTEAFF. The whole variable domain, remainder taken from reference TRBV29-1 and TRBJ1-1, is SAVISQKPSRDICQRGTSLTIQCQVDSQVTMMFWYRQQPGQSLTLIATANQGSEATYESGFVIDKFPISRPNLTFSTLTVSNMSPEDSSIYLCSVQGARAVAQNTEAFFGQGTRLTVV.

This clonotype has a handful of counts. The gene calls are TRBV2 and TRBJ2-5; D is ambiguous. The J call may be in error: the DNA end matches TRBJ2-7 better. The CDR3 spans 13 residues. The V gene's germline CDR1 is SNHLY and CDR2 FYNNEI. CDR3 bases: TGTGCCAGCAGAGGGTCGAGCCCTTCCGAGCAGTACTTC. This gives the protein CASRGSSPSEQYF.

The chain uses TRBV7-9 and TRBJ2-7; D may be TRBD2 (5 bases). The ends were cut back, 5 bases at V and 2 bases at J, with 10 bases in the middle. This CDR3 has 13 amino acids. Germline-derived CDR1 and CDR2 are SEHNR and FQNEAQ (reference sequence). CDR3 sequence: CASSDGLAYEQYF. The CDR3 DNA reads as TGTGCCAGCAGCGACGGACTTGCCTACGAGCAGTACTTC. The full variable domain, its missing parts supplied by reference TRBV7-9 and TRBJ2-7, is DTGVSQNPRHKITKRGQNVTFRCDPISEHNRLYWYRQTLGQGPEFLTYFQNEAQLEKSRLLSDRFSAERPKGSFSTLEIQRTEQGDSAMYLCASSDGLAYEQYFGPGTRLTVT.

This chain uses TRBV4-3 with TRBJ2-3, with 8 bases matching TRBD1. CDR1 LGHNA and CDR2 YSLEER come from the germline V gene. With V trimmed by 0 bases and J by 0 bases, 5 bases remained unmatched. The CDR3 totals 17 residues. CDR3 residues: CASSQEPRDRSTDTQYF. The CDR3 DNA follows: TGCGCCAGCAGCCAAGAACCCCGGGACAGGAGCACAGATACGCAGTATTTT.

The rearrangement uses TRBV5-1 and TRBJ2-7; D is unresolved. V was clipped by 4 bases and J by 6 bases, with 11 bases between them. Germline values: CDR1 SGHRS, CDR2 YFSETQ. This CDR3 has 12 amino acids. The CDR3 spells CASSASQSEQYF. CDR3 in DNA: TGCGCCAGCAGCGCCTCGCAAAGCGAGCAGTACTTC.

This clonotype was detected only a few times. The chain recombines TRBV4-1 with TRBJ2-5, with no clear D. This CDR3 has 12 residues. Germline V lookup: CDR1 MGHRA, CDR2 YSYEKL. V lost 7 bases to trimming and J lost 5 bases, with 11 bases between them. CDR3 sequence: CASKGIGETQYF. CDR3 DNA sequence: TGCGCCAGCAAAGGAATCGGGGAGACCCAGTACTTC.

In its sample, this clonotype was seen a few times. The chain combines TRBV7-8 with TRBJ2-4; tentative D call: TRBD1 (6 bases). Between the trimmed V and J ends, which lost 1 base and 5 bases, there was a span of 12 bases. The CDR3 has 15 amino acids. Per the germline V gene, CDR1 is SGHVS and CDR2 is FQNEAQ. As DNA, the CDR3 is TGTGCCAGCAGCTTAGTACCTGAGGGGGAAAACATTCAGTACTTC. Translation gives CASSLVPEGENIQYF. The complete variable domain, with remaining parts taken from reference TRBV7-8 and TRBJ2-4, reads GAGVSQSPRYKVAKRGQDVALRCDPISGHVSLFWYQQALGQGPEFLTYFQNEAQLDKSGLPSDRFFAERPEGSVSTLKIQRTQQEDSAVYLCASSLVPEGENIQYFGAGTRLSVL.

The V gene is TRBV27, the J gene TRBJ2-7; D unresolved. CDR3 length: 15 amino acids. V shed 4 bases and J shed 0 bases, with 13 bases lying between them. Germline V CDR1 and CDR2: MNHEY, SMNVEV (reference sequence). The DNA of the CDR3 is TGTGCCAGCAGTTCCCTGTCGGCTGCCTCCTACGAGCAGTACTTC. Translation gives CASSSLSAASYEQYF.

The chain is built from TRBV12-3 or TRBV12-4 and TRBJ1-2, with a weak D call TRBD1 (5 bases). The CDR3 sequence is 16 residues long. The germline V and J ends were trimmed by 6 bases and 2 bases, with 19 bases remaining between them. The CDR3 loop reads CASRISGREGNYGYTF. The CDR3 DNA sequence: TGTGCCAGCAGAATCTCGGGACGGGAGGGAAACTATGGCTACACCTTC.

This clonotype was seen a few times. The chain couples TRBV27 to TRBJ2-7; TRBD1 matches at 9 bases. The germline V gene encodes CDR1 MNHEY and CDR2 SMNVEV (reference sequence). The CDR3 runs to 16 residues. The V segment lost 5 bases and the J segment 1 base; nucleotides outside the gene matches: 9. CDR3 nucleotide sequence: TGTGCCAGCAGTCGGAGAGGGGACAGGGTTTCCTACGAGCAGTACTTC. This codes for CASSRRGDRVSYEQYF.

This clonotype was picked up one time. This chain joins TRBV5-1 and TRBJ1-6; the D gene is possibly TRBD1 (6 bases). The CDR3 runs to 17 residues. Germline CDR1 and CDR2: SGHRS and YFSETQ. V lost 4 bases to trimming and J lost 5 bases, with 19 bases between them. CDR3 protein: CASSTRQVRGHNSPLHF. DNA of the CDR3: TGCGCCAGCAGCACCCGACAGGTCCGAGGACATAATTCACCCCTCCACTTT.

This CDR3 reads CASSLANEGATETQYF. CDR3 sequence (DNA): TGTGCCAGCAGCCTGGCGAATGAGGGGGCAACTGAGACCCAGTACTTC. The chain links TRBV6-6 to TRBJ2-5, with 7 bases fitting TRBD1. The germline CDR1 and CDR2 sequences are MNHNY and SVGAGI (reference sequence). With 6 bases clipped from V and 5 bases from J, the junction kept 15 bases outside the gene matches. The CDR3 length is 16 residues.

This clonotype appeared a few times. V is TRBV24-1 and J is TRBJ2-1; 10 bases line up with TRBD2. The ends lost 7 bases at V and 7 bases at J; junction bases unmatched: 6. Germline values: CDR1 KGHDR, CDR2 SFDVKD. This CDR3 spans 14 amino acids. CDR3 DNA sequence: TGTGCCACCAGCACTAGCGGGGCGTTGAATGAGCAGTTCTTC. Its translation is CATSTSGALNEQFF.

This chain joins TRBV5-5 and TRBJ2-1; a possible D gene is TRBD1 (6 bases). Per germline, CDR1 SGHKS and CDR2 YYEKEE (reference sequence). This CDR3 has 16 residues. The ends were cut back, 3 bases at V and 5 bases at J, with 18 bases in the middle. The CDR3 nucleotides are TGTGCCAGCAGCTCACACACAGGGATCGGAAACAATGAGCAGTTCTTC. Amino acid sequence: CASSSHTGIGNNEQFF.

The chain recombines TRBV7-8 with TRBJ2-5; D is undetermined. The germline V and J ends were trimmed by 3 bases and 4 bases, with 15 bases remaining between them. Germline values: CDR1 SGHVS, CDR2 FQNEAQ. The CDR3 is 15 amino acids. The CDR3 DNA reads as TGTGCCAGCAGCTTCGGCCGGCGAGTAAGAGAGACCCAGTACTTC. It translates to CASSFGRRVRETQYF. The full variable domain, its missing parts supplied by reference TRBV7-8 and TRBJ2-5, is GAGVSQSPRYKVAKRGQDVALRCDPISGHVSLFWYQQALGQGPEFLTYFQNEAQLDKSGLPSDRFFAERPEGSVSTLKIQRTQQEDSAVYLCASSFGRRVRETQYFGPGTRLLVL.

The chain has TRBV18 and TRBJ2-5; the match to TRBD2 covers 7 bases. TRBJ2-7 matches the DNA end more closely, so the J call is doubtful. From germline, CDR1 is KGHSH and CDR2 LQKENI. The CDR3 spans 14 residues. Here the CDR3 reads CASSPGSRGDEQYF. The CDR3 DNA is TGTGCCAGCTCACCAGGCTCACGGGGGGACGAGCAGTACTTC.

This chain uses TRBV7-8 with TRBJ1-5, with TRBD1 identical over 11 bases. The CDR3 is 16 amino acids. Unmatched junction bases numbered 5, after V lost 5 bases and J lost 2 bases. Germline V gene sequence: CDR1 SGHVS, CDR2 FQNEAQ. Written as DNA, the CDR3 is TGTGCCAGCAGCCCCCGGACAGGGGGCGGCAATCAGCCCCAGCATTTT. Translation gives CASSPRTGGGNQPQHF.

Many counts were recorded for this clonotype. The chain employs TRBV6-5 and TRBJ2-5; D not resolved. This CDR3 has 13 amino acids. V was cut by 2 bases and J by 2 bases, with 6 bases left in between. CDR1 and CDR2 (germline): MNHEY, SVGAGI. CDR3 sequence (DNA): TGTGCCAGCAGTTACGACACACAAGAGACCCAGTACTTC. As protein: CASSYDTQETQYF.

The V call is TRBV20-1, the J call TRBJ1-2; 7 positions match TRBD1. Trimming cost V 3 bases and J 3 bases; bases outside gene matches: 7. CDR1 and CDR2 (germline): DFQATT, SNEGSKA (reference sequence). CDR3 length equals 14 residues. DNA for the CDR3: TGCAGTGCTAGCCCGACAGGGATGGACTATGGCTACACCTTC. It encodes CSASPTGMDYGYTF.

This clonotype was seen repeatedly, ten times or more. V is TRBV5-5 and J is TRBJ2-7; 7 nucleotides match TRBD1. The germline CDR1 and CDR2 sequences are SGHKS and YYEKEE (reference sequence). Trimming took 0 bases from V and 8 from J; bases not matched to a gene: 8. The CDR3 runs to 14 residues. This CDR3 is CASSLERSGGKQYF. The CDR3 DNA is TGTGCCAGCAGCTTGGAAAGGTCAGGGGGAAAGCAGTACTTC.